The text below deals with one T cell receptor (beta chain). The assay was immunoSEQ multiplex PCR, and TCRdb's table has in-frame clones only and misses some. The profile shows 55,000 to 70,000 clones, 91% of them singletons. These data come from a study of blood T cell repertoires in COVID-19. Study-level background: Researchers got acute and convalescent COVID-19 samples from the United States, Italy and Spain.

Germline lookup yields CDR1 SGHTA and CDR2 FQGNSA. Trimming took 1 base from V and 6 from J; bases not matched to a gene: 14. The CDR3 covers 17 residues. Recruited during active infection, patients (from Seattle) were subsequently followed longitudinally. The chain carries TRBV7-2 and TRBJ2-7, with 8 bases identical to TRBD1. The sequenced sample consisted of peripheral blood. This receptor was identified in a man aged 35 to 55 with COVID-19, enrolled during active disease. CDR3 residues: CASSLVRLRDRSFEQYF. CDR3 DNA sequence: TGTGCCAGCAGCTTAGTGCGCTTGAGGGACAGGAGCTTCGAGCAGTACTTC.